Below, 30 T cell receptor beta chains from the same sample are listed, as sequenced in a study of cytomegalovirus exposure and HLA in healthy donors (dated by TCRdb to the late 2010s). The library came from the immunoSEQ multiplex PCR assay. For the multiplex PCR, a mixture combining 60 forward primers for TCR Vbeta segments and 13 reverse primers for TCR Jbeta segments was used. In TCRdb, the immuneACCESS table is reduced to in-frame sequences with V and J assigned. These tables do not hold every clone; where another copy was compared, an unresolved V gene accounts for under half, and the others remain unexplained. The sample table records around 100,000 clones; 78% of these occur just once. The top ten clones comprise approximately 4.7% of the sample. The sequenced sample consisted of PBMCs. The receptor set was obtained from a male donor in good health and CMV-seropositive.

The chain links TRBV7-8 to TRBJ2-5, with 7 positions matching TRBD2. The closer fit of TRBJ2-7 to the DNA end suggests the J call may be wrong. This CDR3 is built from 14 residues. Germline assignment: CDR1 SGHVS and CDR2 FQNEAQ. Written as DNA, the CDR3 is TGTGCCAGCAGCTTAGCGGGGGGGGGCTACGAGCAGTACTTC. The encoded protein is CASSLAGGGYEQYF.

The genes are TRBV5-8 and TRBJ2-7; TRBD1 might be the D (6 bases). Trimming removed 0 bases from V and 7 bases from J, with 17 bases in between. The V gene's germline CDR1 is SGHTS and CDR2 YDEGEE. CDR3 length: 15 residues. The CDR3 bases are TGTGCCAGCAGCTTGGTGGGGGCCCCAGTGGGGGAGCAGTACTTC. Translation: CASSLVGAPVGEQYF.

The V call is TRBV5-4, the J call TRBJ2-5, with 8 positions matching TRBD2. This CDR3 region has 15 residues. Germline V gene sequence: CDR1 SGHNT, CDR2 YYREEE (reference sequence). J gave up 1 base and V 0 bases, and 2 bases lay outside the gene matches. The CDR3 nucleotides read TGTGCCAGCAGCTTGGGCGGGAGGCCCCAAGAGACCCAGTACTTC. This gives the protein CASSLGGRPQETQYF.

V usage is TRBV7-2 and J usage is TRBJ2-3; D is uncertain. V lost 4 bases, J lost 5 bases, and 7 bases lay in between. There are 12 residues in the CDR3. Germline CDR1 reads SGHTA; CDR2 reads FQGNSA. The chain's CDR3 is CASSSTLDTQYF. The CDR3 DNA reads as TGTGCCAGCAGCTCCACATTAGATACGCAGTATTTT.

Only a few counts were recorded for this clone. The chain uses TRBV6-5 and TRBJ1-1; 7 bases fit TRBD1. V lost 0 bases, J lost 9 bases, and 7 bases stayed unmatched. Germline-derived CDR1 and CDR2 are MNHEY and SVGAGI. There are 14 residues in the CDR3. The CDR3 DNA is TGTGCCAGCAGTTACTCCACGACAGGGCCAAAAGCTTTCTTT. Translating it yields CASSYSTTGPKAFF.

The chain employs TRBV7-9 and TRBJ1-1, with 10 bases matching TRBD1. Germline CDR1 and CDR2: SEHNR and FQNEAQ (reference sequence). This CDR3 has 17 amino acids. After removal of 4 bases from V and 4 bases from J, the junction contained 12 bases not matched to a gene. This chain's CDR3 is CASSSGLGTGDLTEAFF. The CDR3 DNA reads TGTGCCAGCAGCTCGGGACTCGGGACAGGGGACCTCACTGAAGCTTTCTTT. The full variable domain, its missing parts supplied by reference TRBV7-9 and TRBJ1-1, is DTGVSQNPRHKITKRGQNVTFRCDPISEHNRLYWYRQTLGQGPEFLTYFQNEAQLEKSRLLSDRFSAERPKGSFSTLEIQRTEQGDSAMYLCASSSGLGTGDLTEAFFGQGTRLTVV.

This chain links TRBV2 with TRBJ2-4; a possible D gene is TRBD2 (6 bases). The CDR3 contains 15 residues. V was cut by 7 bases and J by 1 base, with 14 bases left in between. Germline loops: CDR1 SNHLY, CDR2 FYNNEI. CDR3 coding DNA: TGTGCCAGCATAGTCGGCGGGGAGGCCAAAAACATTCAGTACTTC. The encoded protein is CASIVGGEAKNIQYF.

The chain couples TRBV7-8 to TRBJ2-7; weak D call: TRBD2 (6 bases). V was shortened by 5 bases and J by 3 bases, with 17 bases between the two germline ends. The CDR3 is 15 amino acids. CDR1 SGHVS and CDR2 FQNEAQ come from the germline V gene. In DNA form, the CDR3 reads TGTGCCAGCAGCGCACTTTTGGGGGGTGGCTACGAGCAGTACTTC. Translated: CASSALLGGGYEQYF.

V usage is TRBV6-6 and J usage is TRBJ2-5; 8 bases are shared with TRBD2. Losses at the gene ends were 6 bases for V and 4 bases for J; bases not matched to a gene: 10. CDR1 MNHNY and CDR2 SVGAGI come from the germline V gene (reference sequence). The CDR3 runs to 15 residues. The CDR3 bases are TGTGCCAGCAGCTCAAGCGGGAGCGGGCGAGAGACCCAGTACTTC. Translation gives CASSSSGSGRETQYF.

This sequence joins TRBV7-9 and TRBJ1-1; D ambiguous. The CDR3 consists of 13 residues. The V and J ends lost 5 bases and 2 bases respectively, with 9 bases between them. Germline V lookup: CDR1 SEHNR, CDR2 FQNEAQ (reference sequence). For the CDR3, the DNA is TGTGCCAGCAGCCTGAACTATAACACTGAAGCTTTCTTT. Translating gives CASSLNYNTEAFF.

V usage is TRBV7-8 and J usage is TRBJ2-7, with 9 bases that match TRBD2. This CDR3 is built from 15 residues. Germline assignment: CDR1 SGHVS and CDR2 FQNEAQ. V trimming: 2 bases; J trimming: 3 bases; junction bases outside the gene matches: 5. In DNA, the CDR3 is TGTGCCAGCAGCTTAATGCTAGCGGGGTTCTACGAGCAGTACTTC. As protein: CASSLMLAGFYEQYF.

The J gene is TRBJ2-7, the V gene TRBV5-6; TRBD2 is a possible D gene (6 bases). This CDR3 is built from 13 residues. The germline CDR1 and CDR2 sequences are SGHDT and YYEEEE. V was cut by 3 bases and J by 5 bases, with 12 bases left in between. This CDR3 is CASSWGVRNEQYF. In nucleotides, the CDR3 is TGTGCCAGCAGCTGGGGGGTAAGGAACGAGCAGTACTTC.

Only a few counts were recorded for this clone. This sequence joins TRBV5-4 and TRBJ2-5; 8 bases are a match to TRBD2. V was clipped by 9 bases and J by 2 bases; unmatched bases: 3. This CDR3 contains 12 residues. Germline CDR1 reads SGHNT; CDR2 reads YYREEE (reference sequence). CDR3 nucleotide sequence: TGTGCCACCGGGGGGGCTCAAGAGACCCAGTACTTC. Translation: CATGGAQETQYF.

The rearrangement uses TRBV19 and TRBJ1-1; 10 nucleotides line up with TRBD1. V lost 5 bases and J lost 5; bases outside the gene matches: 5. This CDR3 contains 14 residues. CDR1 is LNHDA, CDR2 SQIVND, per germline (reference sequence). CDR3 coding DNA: TGTGCCAGTAGTTTTGGACAGGGGGAAACTGAAGCTTTCTTT. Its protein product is CASSFGQGETEAFF.

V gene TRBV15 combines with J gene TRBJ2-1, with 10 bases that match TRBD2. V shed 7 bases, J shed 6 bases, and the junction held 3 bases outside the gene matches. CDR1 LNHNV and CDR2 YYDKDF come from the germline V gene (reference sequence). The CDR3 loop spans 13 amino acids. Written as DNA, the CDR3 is TGTGCCACCACGGGACTAGCGAGCAATGAGCAGTTCTTC. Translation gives CATTGLASNEQFF.

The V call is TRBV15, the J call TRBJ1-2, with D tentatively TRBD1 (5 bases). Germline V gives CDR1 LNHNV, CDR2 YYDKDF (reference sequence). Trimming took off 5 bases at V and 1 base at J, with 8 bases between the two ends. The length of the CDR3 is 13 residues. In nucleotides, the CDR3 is TGTGCCACCAGCCAACAGGATAACTATGGCTACACCTTC. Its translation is CATSQQDNYGYTF. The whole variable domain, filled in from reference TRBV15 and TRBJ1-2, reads DAMVIQNPRYQVTQFGKPVTLSCSQTLNHNVMYWYQQKSSQAPKLLFHYYDKDFNNEADTPDNFQSRRPNTSFCFLDIRSPGLGDTAMYLCATSQQDNYGYTFGSGTRLTVV.

The CDR3 sequence is CASSKGGTGNGYTF. The CDR3 nucleotides are TGCGCCAGCAGCAAGGGAGGGACAGGAAATGGCTACACCTTC. V gene TRBV4-1 combines with J gene TRBJ1-2, with TRBD1 matching 8 bases. Trimming at V came to 5 bases and at J to 6 bases, leaving 8 bases not matched to a gene. The CDR3 is 14 amino acids. Germline loops: CDR1 MGHRA, CDR2 YSYEKL.

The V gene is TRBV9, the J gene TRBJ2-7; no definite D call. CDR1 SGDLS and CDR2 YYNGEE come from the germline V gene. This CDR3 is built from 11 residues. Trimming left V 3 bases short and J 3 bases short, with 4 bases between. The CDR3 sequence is CASSADYEQYV. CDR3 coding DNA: TGTGCCAGCAGCGCGGACTACGAGCAGTACGTC.

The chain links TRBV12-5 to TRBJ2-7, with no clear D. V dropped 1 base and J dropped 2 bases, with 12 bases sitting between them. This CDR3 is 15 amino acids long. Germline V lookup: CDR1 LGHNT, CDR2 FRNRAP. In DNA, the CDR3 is TGTGCTAGTGGTTTGGAAAACGGAGTCCCCTACGAGCAGTACTTC. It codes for CASGLENGVPYEQYF.

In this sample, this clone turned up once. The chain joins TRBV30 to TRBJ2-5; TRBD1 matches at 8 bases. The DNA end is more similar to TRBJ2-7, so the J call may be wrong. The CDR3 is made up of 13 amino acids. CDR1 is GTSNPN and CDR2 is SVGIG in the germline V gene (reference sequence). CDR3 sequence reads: CAWVPGGSYEQYF. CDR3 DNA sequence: TGTGCCTGGGTCCCAGGGGGCAGCTACGAGCAGTACTTC.

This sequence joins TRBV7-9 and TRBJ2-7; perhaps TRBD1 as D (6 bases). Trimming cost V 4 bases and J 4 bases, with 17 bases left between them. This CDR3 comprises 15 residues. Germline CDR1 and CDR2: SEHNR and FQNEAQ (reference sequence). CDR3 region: CASSSPQGLGYEQYF. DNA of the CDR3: TGTGCCAGCAGCTCCCCTCAGGGGCTGGGGTACGAGCAGTACTTC.

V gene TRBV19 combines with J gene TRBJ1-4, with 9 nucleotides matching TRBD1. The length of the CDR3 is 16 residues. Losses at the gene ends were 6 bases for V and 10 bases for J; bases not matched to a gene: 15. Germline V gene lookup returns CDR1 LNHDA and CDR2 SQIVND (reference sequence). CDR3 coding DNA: TGTGCCAGTAGCACCACGCTACAGGGGGCGGGTGGAAAACTGTTTTTT. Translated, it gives CASSTTLQGAGGKLFF.

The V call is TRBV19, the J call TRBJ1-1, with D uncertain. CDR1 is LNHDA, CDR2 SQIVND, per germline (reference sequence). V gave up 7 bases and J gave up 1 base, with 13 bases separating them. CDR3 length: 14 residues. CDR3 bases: TGTGCCAGTAATCTGGCACTAAAGAACACTGAAGCTTTCTTT. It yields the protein CASNLALKNTEAFF.

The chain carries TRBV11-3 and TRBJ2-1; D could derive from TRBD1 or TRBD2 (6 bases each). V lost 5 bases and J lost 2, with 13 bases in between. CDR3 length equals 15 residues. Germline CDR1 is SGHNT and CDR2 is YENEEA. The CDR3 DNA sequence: TGTGCCAGCAGCGTAGGGGGAGGCGCCTACAATGAGCAGTTCTTC. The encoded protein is CASSVGGGAYNEQFF.

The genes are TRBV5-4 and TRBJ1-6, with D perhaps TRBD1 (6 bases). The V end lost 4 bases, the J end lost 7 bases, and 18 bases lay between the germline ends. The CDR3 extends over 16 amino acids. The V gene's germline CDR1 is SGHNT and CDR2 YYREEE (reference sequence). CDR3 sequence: CASSEETGLRNSPLHF. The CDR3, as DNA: TGTGCCAGCAGCGAGGAGACAGGTCTGAGGAATTCACCCCTCCACTTT. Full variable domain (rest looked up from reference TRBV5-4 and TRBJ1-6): ETGVTQSPTHLIKTRGQQVTLRCSSQSGHNTVSWYQQALGQGPQFIFQYYREEENGRGNFPPRFSGLQFPNYSSELNVNALELDDSALYLCASSEETGLRNSPLHFGNGTRLTVT.

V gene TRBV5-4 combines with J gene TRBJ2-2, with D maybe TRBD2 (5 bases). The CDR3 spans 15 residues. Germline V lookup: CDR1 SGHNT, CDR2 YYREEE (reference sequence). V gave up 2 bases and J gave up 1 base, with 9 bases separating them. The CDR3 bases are TGTGCCAGCAGCTTCAGCGGACTGAACACCGGGGAGCTGTTTTTT. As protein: CASSFSGLNTGELFF.

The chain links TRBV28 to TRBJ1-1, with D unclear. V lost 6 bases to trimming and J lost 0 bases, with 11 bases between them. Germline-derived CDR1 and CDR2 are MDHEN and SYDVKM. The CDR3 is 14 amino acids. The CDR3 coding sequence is TGTGCCAGCAGCAAAACAAGTCTGAACACTGAAGCTTTCTTT. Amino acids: CASSKTSLNTEAFF.

Written as DNA, the CDR3 is TGTGCCAGCAGTTACGACAGGACGAAAAGAAACACCATATATTTT. This codes for CASSYDRTKRNTIYF. J is TRBJ1-3 and V is TRBV11-2; tentatively, D is TRBD1 (6 bases). Trimming shortened V by 6 bases and J by 5 bases, and 17 bases separated the two germline ends. CDR1 and CDR2 (germline): SGHAT, FQNNGV. CDR3 length: 15 residues.

CDR3 DNA: TGTGCCAGCAGCAAAGGATCGAAGGCCCCCCCAGGCGGGACTCCTGGGGCCAACGTCCTGACTTTC. Its translation: CASSKGSKAPPGGTPGANVLTF. The chain uses TRBV21-1 and TRBJ2-6; the table assigns TRBD2, which was not confirmed against the DNA. TRBV21-1 is deemed a pseudogene. This CDR3 region has 22 residues.

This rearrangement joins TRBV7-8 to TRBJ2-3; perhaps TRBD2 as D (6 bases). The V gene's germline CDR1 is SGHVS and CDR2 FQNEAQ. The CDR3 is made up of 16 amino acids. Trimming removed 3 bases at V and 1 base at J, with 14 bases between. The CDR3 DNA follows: TGTGCCAGCAGCTTTATTCGTCGCGGGGGCACAGATACGCAGTATTTT. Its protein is CASSFIRRGGTDTQYF.